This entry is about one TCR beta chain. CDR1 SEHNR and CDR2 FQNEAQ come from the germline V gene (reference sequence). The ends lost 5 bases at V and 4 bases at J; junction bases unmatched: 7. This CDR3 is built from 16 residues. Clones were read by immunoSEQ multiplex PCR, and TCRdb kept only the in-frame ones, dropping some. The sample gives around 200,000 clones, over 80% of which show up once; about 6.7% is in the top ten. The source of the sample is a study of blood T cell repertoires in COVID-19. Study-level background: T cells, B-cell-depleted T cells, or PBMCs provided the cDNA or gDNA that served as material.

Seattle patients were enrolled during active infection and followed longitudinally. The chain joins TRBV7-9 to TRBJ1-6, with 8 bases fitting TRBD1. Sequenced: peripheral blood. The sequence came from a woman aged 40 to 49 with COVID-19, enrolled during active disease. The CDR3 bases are TGTGCCAGCAGCCCGTATGACAGGGGATATAATTCACCCCTCCACTTT. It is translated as CASSPYDRGYNSPLHF.